Listed below are T cell receptor beta chains from one sample, sequenced in a study of cytomegalovirus exposure and HLA in healthy donors. Here immunoSEQ multiplex PCR was the method, and the copy in TCRdb shows in-frame clones only, minus some. The sample holds 180,000 or so clones, around a tenth seen once. The sample consisted of PBMCs. These receptors came from a woman aged 25 to 39 in good health and CMV-seropositive. Both conserved end residues are part of each CDR3. The D gene is left open where the match is weak. Some rows have no size entry. The others give once, few or many, or a class for an expanded clone.

J gene: TRBJ1-2
V gene: TRBV11-2
D gene: NA
clone size: NA
CDR3 length: 14
CDR3 DNA: TGTGCCAGCAGCTACACCAGGGAGGTAGGCGGCTACACCTTC
CDR3 protein: CASSYTREVGGYTF

J gene: TRBJ2-1
V gene: TRBV27
D gene: TRBD2
clone size: NA
CDR3 length: 16
CDR3 DNA: TGTGCCAGCAGTCTTCATGGGACTAGCGGGTACAATGAGCAGTTCTTC
CDR3 protein: CASSLHGTSGYNEQFF

J gene: TRBJ2-3
V gene: TRBV5-4
D gene: NA
clone size: few
CDR3 length: 16
CDR3 DNA: TGTGCCAGCAGCCCGGGAGTAGCGGCTAGCACAGATACGCAGTATTTT
CDR3 protein: CASSPGVAASTDTQYF

J gene: TRBJ1-1
V gene: TRBV7-9
D gene: NA
clone size: NA
CDR3 length: 15
CDR3 DNA: TGTGCCAGCAGCTTAAGCGGGGGCGCGTGGACTGAAGCTTTCTTT
CDR3 protein: CASSLSGGAWTEAFF

J gene: TRBJ2-1
V gene: TRBV15
D gene: NA
clone size: NA
CDR3 length: 16
CDR3 DNA: TGTGCCACCAGCGTTGGCTCGGGGAGCTCCTACAATGAGCAGTTCTTC
CDR3 protein: CATSVGSGSSYNEQFF

J gene: TRBJ2-3
V gene: TRBV9
D gene: NA
clone size: few
CDR3 length: 17
CDR3 DNA: TGTGCCAGCACCCTAGGTGGAACGAACATAGCCTTAGATACGCAGTATTTT
CDR3 protein: CASTLGGTNIALDTQYF

J gene: TRBJ1-2
V gene: TRBV6-6
D gene: NA
clone size: NA
CDR3 length: 14
CDR3 DNA: TGTGCCAGCAGCAGGGACTGGGGGAGCTATGGCTACACCTTC
CDR3 protein: CASSRDWGSYGYTF

J gene: TRBJ1-5
V gene: TRBV6-6
D gene: TRBD1
clone size: NA
CDR3 length: 16
CDR3 DNA: TGTGCCAGCAGTTACTCAGCACAGGGGGGAAATCAGCCCCAGCATTTT
CDR3 protein: CASSYSAQGGNQPQHF

J gene: TRBJ1-4
V gene: TRBV7-8
D gene: TRBD1
clone size: NA
CDR3 length: 15
CDR3 DNA: TGTGCCAGCAGCTATCCGACAGGGGGGTATGAAAAACTGTTTTTT
CDR3 protein: CASSYPTGGYEKLFF

J gene: TRBJ1-2
V gene: TRBV13
D gene: NA
clone size: NA
CDR3 length: 15
CDR3 DNA: TGTGCCAGCAGCTTAGGTGAGGTCGCTAACTATGGCTACACCTTC
CDR3 protein: CASSLGEVANYGYTF

J gene: TRBJ2-1
V gene: TRBV5-1
D gene: NA
clone size: NA
CDR3 length: 12
CDR3 DNA: TGCGCCAGCAGGCCAGGGAGGAATGAGCAGTTCTTC
CDR3 protein: CASRPGRNEQFF

J gene: TRBJ2-3
V gene: TRBV9
D gene: NA
clone size: NA
CDR3 length: 12
CDR3 DNA: TGTGCCAGCAGCGTAGCATCAGATACGCAGTATTTT
CDR3 protein: CASSVASDTQYF